One sample yielded the 24 T cell receptor beta chains listed below, sequenced in a study of blood T cell repertoires in COVID-19 (TCRdb year 2020). Preparation of the library involved the immunoSEQ multiplex PCR assay. The table comes from immuneACCESS by way of TCRdb, which keeps in-frame sequences with V and J called. Part of the clones is missing from these tables; in studies checked, under half for an unresolved V gene and the rest for unknown reasons. For this sample there are 100,000 to 150,000 clones; roughly 80% appear just once. The ten top clones hold 17% of the sample. The sample was peripheral blood. The receptor set was obtained from a woman of 80 years or more with acute or convalescent COVID-19.

The chain has TRBV6-5 and TRBJ2-3, with 7 bases aligning to TRBD1. In germline, CDR1 is MNHEY, CDR2 SVGAGI. The length of the CDR3 is 15 residues. The junction had 2 bases not matched to a gene; V was cut back by 0 bases and J by 2 bases. The CDR3 nucleotides read TGTGCCAGCAGTTACTCGACAGGGATCACAGATACGCAGTATTTT. The encoded protein is CASSYSTGITDTQYF.

The chain is built from TRBV10-3 and TRBJ2-7; D perhaps matches TRBD2 (6 bases). Germline CDR1 and CDR2: ENHRY and SYGVKD. This CDR3 has 13 residues. The V gene lost 8 bases and the J gene lost 0 bases, with 11 bases spanning the gap. The CDR3 is CAIGSGDSYEQYF. The CDR3 nucleotides read TGTGCCATCGGGTCGGGAGACTCCTACGAGCAGTACTTC.

The CDR3 spells CASSRQGTYGYTF. CDR3 sequence (DNA): TGTGCCAGCTCCCGACAGGGAACCTATGGCTACACCTTC. This chain connects TRBV19 to TRBJ1-2; 7 nucleotides agree with TRBD1. Per the germline V gene, CDR1 is LNHDA and CDR2 is SQIVND (reference sequence). This CDR3 comprises 13 residues. Germline trimming cut 9 bases from V and 4 bases from J; bases unmatched to any gene: 8. Drawing the rest from reference TRBV19 and TRBJ1-2, the complete variable domain is DGGITQSPKYLFRKEGQNVTLSCEQNLNHDAMYWYRQDPGQGLRLIYYSQIVNDFQKGDIAEGYSVSREKKESFPLTVTSAQKNPTAFYLCASSRQGTYGYTFGSGTRLTVV.

This clone was counted between two and nine times. The V gene is TRBV12-3 or TRBV12-4, the J gene TRBJ1-2, with TRBD1 as a possible D gene (5 bases). V lost 6 bases and J 8 bases, leaving 16 bases between the germline ends. This CDR3 has 13 amino acids. This chain's CDR3 is CASSHRRVGGYTF. The CDR3 bases are TGTGCCAGCAGCCACCGCAGGGTTGGGGGCTACACCTTC.

This chain connects TRBV12-3 or TRBV12-4 to TRBJ1-1; TRBD1 might be the D (6 bases). Trimming removed 4 bases at V and 7 bases at J, with 7 bases between. CDR3 size: 11 residues. CDR3 in amino acids: CASSSRGEAFF. In DNA form, the CDR3 reads TGTGCCAGCAGTTCCAGGGGTGAAGCTTTCTTT.

In DNA, the CDR3 is TGCGCCAGCAGCTACGGGACAGGGCTTGGGGGGCAGTACTTC. This codes for CASSYGTGLGGQYF. This chain connects TRBV5-1 to TRBJ2-7; 9 nucleotides align to TRBD1. The CDR3 covers 14 residues. Germline V CDR1 and CDR2: SGHRS, YFSETQ. V trimming: 3 bases; J trimming: 9 bases; junction bases outside the gene matches: 10.

The CDR3 nucleotides read TGTGCCAGCAGTTACCTTGGACAGGAGGGGGAAAAACTGTTTTTT. Its translation: CASSYLGQEGEKLFF. V gene TRBV6-6 combines with J gene TRBJ1-4, with 7 nucleotides matching TRBD1. This CDR3 spans 15 amino acids. Losses at the gene ends were 2 bases for V and 8 bases for J; bases not matched to a gene: 8. Germline CDR1 and CDR2: MNHNY and SVGAGI (reference sequence).

CDR3 protein: CASSIQGNNHYGYTF. The CDR3 DNA reads as TGTGCCAGTAGTATTCAGGGAAACAATCACTATGGCTACACCTTC. This chain links TRBV19 with TRBJ1-2, with D tentatively TRBD1 (5 bases). V was pared by 3 bases and J by 3 bases, with 14 bases between. Germline CDR1 is LNHDA and CDR2 is SQIVND (reference sequence). The CDR3 is made up of 15 amino acids.

V and J are TRBV9 and TRBJ1-2; D possibly corresponds to TRBD1 (6 bases). Trimming took 0 bases from V and 5 from J, leaving 20 bases between them. The CDR3 extends over 17 amino acids. Germline-derived CDR1 and CDR2 are SGDLS and YYNGEE. CDR3 residues: CASSVASDRRTVYGYTF. The CDR3 DNA sequence: TGTGCCAGCAGCGTAGCCTCCGACCGTCGGACAGTGTATGGCTACACCTTC.

The V and J genes are TRBV19 and TRBJ1-1; perhaps TRBD1 as D (6 bases). V was clipped by 1 base and J by 1 base, with 10 bases between them. There are 15 residues in the CDR3. The germline V gene has CDR1 LNHDA and CDR2 SQIVND (reference sequence). CDR3 loop: CASSIALTGNTEAFF. The CDR3 DNA reads as TGTGCCAGTAGTATAGCCCTGACAGGGAACACTGAAGCTTTCTTT.

V usage is TRBV5-6 and J usage is TRBJ2-7; tentatively, D is TRBD2 (6 bases). In germline, CDR1 is SGHDT, CDR2 YYEEEE. This CDR3 has 15 amino acids. The ends were cut back, 1 base at V and 4 bases at J, with 15 bases in the middle. The CDR3 nucleotides read TGTGCCAGCAGCTTGTTGGGGGGAGGCGGGTACGAGCAGTACTTC. It specifies CASSLLGGGGYEQYF.

This chain connects TRBV4-1 to TRBJ1-5, with D perhaps matching TRBD1 (5 bases). Per germline, CDR1 MGHRA and CDR2 YSYEKL. This CDR3 contains 17 residues. The V gene lost 1 base and the J gene lost 1 base, with 14 bases spanning the gap. In DNA form, the CDR3 reads TGCGCCAGCAGCCAAGGGGGGAGCGGGGGGAGCAATCAGCCCCAGCATTTT. Translation gives CASSQGGSGGSNQPQHF.

The chain has TRBV18 and TRBJ1-2; 7 nucleotides agree with TRBD1. Germline V gene data show CDR1 as KGHSH and CDR2 as LQKENI. Unmatched junction bases numbered 3, after V lost 3 bases and J lost 8 bases. This CDR3 is built from 12 residues. CDR3 DNA: TGTGCCAGCTCACCCGACAGGGAAGGCTACACCTTC. Translation: CASSPDREGYTF.

The rearrangement uses TRBV5-1 and TRBJ1-2, with TRBD1 matching 7 bases. This CDR3 is 15 amino acids long. The J segment lost 7 bases and the V segment lost 4 bases, leaving 13 bases of the junction unmatched. Germline CDR1 and CDR2: SGHRS and YFSETQ. The CDR3 sequence: CASSRSGGGGGGYTF. CDR3 DNA sequence: TGCGCCAGCAGCCGATCAGGGGGAGGCGGTGGTGGCTACACCTTC.

The gene calls are TRBV6-2 or TRBV6-3 and TRBJ2-3; 8 positions agree with TRBD2. This CDR3 has 17 residues. Germline V gene lookup returns CDR1 MNHEY and CDR2 SVGEGT. V lost 6 bases to trimming and J lost 4 bases; unmatched junction nucleotides: 15. CDR3 in DNA: TGTGCCAGCAGCTCTGGGGAAAGCGGGAGTTCCGCAGATACGCAGTATTTT. It encodes CASSSGESGSSADTQYF.

This clone was detected once. This chain connects TRBV11-2 to TRBJ1-1, with TRBD1 as a possible D gene (6 bases). This CDR3 contains 15 residues. Per the germline V gene, CDR1 is SGHAT and CDR2 is FQNNGV. V was cut by 5 bases and J by 0 bases, with 13 bases left in between. CDR3 DNA: TGTGCCAGCAGCCTGAAGACAGGTCTGAACACTGAAGCTTTCTTT. Its protein is CASSLKTGLNTEAFF.

This chain joins TRBV6-2 or TRBV6-3 and TRBJ2-7, with unresolved D. This CDR3 comprises 15 residues. The V gene lost 6 bases and the J gene lost 0 bases, with 15 bases spanning the gap. Germline CDR1 and CDR2: MNHEY and SVGEGT. CDR3 sequence (DNA): TGTGCCAGCAGCCGTAGCTCTTCAAGCTCCTACGAGCAGTACTTC. Protein product: CASSRSSSSSYEQYF.

V and J are TRBV29-1 and TRBJ1-1, with a weak D call TRBD1 (5 bases). In germline, CDR1 is SQVTM, CDR2 ANQGSEA. V was shortened by 3 bases and J by 1 base, with 9 bases between the two germline ends. The CDR3 is 13 amino acids. The CDR3 here is CSVDITGNTEAFF. CDR3 bases: TGCAGCGTTGACATTACAGGGAACACTGAAGCTTTCTTT.

The sample holds one count of this clone. The rearrangement joins TRBV5-1 to TRBJ2-3, with 8 bases aligning to TRBD2. The CDR3 runs to 14 residues. The germline gives CDR1 SGHRS, CDR2 YFSETQ. V lost 0 bases to trimming and J lost 6 bases; unmatched junction nucleotides: 3. DNA of the CDR3: TGCGCCAGCAGCTTGGTGCGGGAGGCGGATACGCAGTATTTT. Translation gives CASSLVREADTQYF.

The genes are TRBV6-2 or TRBV6-3 and TRBJ2-7, with D maybe TRBD1 (5 bases). Between the trimmed V and J ends, which lost 2 bases and 6 bases, there was a span of 17 bases. The CDR3 covers 15 residues. Germline values: CDR1 MNHEY, CDR2 SVGEGT. The DNA for the CDR3 is TGTGCCAGCAGTTACCTCTCGGACAACGAGATCGAGCAGTACTTC. This translates into CASSYLSDNEIEQYF.

This chain uses TRBV18 with TRBJ1-2; 7 bases match TRBD1. The CDR3 length is 17 residues. Germline CDR1 reads KGHSH; CDR2 reads LQKENI. The trim removed 3 bases at V and 4 bases at J, leaving 14 bases unmatched. The CDR3 coding sequence is TGTGCCAGCTCACCGGAGAGACAGGGTCTGGGACTCTATGGCTACACCTTC. It specifies CASSPERQGLGLYGYTF.

The genes are TRBV6-2 or TRBV6-3 and TRBJ2-1; 9 positions match TRBD2. V gave up 4 bases and J gave up 8 bases; unmatched junction bases: 12. The CDR3 consists of 16 residues. Germline values: CDR1 MNHEY, CDR2 SVGEGT. Written as DNA, the CDR3 is TGTGCCAGCAGTTCTAAGTACACTAGCGGGCTCGATGAGCAGTTCTTC. Its protein is CASSSKYTSGLDEQFF.

The chain couples TRBV9 to TRBJ2-7; 8 nucleotides line up with TRBD2. This CDR3 comprises 15 residues. CDR1 SGDLS and CDR2 YYNGEE come from the germline V gene. Losses at the gene ends were 4 bases for V and 5 bases for J; bases not matched to a gene: 11. The CDR3 spells CASSPGGGGFHEQYF. The CDR3 DNA is TGTGCCAGCAGCCCGGGGGGGGGAGGCTTCCACGAGCAGTACTTC.

This chain uses TRBV19 with TRBJ2-6; no definite D call. This CDR3 spans 17 amino acids. Trimming removed 5 bases from V and 2 bases from J, with 16 bases in between. In germline, CDR1 is LNHDA, CDR2 SQIVND (reference sequence). The DNA for the CDR3 is TGTGCCAGTAGTCCCACCCTTGTGGCCCCTGGGGCCAACGTCCTGACTTTC. Translating it yields CASSPTLVAPGANVLTF.